This TCR beta chain comes out of a study of cytomegalovirus exposure and HLA in healthy donors. The ends lost 1 base at V and 6 bases at J; junction bases unmatched: 5. Germline V gives CDR1 SEHNR, CDR2 FQNEAQ (reference sequence). The CDR3 spans 16 residues. Clones were read by immunoSEQ multiplex PCR, and TCRdb kept only the in-frame ones, dropping some. Here the sample spans more than 95,000 clones, about 91% being singletons. The study's findings and limits: A few chains linked to CMV were shown in vitro to be specific for CMV antigens.

Notes on this clone: Its target is unknown.

The chain has TRBV7-9 and TRBJ1-5; 11 bases map to TRBD1. Sample: PBMCs. The source of this sequence is a man between 18 and 29 years old in good health and CMV-seronegative. CDR3 sequence (DNA): TGTGCCAGCAGCTTAGGGGGACAGGGGGTCCCTCAGCCCCAGCATTTT. This sequence encodes CASSLGGQGVPQPQHF. Using reference TRBV7-9 and TRBJ1-5 for the parts outside the CDR3, the full variable domain is DTGVSQNPRHKITKRGQNVTFRCDPISEHNRLYWYRQTLGQGPEFLTYFQNEAQLEKSRLLSDRFSAERPKGSFSTLEIQRTEQGDSAMYLCASSLGGQGVPQPQHFGDGTRLSIL.